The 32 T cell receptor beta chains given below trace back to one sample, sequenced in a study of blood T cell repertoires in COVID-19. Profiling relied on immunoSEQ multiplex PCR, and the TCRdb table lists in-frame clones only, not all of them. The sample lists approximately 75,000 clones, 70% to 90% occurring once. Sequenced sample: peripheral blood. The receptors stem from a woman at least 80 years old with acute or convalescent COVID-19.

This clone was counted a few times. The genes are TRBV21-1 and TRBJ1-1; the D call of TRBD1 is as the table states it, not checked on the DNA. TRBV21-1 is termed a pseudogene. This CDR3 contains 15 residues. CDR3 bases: TGTGCCAGCAGCACGGACAGGGGGAGATTGACTGAAGCTTTCTTT. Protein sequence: CASSTDRGRLTEAFF.

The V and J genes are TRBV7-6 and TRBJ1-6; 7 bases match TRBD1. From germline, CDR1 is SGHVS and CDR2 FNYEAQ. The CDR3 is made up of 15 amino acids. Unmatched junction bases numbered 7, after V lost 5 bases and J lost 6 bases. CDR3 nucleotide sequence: TGTGCCAGCAGCCAGATCGGGACAGTTAATTCACCCCTCCACTTT. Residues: CASSQIGTVNSPLHF.

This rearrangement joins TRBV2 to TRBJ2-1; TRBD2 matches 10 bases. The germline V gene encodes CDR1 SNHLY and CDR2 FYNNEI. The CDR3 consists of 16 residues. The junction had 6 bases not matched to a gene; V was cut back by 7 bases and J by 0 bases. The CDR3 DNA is TGTGCCAGCATGGCTAGCGGGAGTATCTCCTACAATGAGCAGTTCTTC. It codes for CASMASGSISYNEQFF.

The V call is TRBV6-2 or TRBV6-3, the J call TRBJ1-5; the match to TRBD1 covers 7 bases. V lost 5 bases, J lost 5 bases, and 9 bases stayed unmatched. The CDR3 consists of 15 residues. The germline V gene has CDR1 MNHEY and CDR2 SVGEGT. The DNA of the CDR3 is TGTGCCAGCAGTCCCGGACAGGCGGGTTATCAGCCCCAGCATTTT. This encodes CASSPGQAGYQPQHF.

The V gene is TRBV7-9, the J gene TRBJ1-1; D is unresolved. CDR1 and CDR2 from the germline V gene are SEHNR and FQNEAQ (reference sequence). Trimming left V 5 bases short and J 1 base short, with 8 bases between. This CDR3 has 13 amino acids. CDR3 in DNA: TGTGCCAGCAGCCCTCGACAGAACACTGAAGCTTTCTTT. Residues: CASSPRQNTEAFF.

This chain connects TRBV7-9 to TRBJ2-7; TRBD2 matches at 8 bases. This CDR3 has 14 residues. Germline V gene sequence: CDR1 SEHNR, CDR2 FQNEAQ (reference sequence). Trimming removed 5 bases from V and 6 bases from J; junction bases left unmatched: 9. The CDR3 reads CASSLSGGPSEQYF. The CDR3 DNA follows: TGTGCCAGCAGCCTTTCGGGGGGGCCAAGCGAGCAGTACTTC. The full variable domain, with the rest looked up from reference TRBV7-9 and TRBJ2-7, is DTGVSQNPRHKITKRGQNVTFRCDPISEHNRLYWYRQTLGQGPEFLTYFQNEAQLEKSRLLSDRFSAERPKGSFSTLEIQRTEQGDSAMYLCASSLSGGPSEQYFGPGTRLTVT.

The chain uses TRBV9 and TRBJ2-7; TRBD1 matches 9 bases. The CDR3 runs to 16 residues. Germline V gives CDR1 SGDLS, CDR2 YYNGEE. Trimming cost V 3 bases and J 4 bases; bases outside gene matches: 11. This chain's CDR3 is CASSAGWGQGLYEQYF. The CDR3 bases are TGTGCCAGCAGCGCCGGGTGGGGACAGGGATTATACGAGCAGTACTTC.

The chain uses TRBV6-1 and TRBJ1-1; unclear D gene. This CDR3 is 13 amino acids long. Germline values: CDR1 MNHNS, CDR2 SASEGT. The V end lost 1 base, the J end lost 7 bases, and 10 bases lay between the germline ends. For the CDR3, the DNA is TGTGCCAGCAGTGAAGACCAGCGCTTTGAAGCTTTCTTT. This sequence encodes CASSEDQRFEAFF.

In nucleotides, the CDR3 is TGTGCCAGCAGCTTATCGACAGTCAGCAATCAGCCCCAGCATTTT. This translates into CASSLSTVSNQPQHF. This chain joins TRBV11-2 and TRBJ1-5; possible D gene TRBD1, 5 bases. Germline V gene sequence: CDR1 SGHAT, CDR2 FQNNGV. V lost 2 bases and J 1 base, leaving 9 bases between the germline ends. This CDR3 spans 15 amino acids.

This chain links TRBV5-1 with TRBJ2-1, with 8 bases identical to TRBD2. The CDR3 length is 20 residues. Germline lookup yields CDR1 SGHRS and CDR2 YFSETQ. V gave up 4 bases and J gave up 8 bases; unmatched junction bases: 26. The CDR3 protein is CASSAGGRRSFEGILHEQFF. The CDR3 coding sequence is TGCGCCAGCAGCGCGGGGGGCAGGAGAAGTTTTGAGGGAATACTACATGAGCAGTTCTTC.

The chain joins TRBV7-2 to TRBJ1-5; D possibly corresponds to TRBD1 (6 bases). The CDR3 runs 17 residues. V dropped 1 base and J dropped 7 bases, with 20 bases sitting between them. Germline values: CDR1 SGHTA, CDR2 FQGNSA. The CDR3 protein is CASSLVGSPGRGQPQHF. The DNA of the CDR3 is TGTGCCAGCAGCTTAGTGGGTAGCCCAGGGAGGGGGCAGCCCCAGCATTTT. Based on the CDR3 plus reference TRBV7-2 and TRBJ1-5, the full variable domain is GAGVSQSPSNKVTEKGKDVELRCDPISGHTALYWYRQSLGQGLEFLIYFQGNSAPDKSGLPSDRFSAERTGGSVSTLTIQRTQQEDSAVYLCASSLVGSPGRGQPQHFGDGTRLSIL.

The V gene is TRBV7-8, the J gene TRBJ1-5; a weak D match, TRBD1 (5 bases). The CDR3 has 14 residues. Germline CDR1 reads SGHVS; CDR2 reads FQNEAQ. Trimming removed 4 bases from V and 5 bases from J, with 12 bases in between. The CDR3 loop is CASSSGEGYQPQHF. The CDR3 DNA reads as TGTGCCAGCAGCTCGGGGGAGGGGTATCAGCCCCAGCATTTT.

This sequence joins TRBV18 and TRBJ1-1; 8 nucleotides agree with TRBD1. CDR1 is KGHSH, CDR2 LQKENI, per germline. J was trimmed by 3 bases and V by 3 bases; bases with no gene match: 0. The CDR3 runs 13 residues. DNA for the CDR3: TGTGCCAGCTCACCGGGACAGGACACTGAAGCTTTCTTT. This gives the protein CASSPGQDTEAFF.

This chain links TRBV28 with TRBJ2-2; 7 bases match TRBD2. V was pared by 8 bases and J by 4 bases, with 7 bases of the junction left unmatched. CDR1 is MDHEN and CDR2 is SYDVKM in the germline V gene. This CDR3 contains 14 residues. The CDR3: CASALGLTTGELFF. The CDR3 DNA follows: TGTGCCAGCGCCCTGGGACTAACCACCGGGGAGCTGTTTTTT. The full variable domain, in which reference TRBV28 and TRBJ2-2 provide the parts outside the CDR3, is DVKVTQSSRYLVKRTGEKVFLECVQDMDHENMFWYRQDPGLGLRLIYFSYDVKMKEKGDIPEGYSVSREKKERFSLILESASTNQTSMYLCASALGLTTGELFFGEGSRLTVL.

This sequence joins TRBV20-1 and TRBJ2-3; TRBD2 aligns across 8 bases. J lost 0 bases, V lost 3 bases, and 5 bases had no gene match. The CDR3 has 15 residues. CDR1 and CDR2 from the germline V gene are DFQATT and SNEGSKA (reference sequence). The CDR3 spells CSASRGGPSTDTQYF. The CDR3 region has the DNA TGCAGTGCTAGTCGGGGGGGGCCCAGCACAGATACGCAGTATTTT.

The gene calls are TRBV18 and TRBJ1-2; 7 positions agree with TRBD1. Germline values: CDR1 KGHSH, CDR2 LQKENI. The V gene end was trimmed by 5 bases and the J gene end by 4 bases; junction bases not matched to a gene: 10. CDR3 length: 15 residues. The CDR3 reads CASSGQGGSPYGYTF. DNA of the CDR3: TGTGCCAGCTCAGGGCAGGGGGGTTCCCCCTATGGCTACACCTTC.

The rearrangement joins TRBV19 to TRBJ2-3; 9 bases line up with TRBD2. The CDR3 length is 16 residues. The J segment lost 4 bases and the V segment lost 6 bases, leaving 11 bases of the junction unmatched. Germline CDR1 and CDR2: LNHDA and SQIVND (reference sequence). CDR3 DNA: TGTGCCAGTAGATCCACGCTAGCGGGAAGGGCAGATACGCAGTATTTT. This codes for CASRSTLAGRADTQYF.

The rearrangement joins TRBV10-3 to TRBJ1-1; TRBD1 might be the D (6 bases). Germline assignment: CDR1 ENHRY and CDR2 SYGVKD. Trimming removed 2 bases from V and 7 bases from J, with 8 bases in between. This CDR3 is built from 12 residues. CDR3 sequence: CAISEGQFEAFF. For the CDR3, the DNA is TGTGCCATCAGTGAGGGACAGTTTGAAGCTTTCTTT.

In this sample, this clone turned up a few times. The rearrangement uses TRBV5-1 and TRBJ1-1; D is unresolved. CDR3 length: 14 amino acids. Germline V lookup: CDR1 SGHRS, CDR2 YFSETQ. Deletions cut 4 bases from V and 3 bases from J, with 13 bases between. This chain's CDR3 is CASSPGGVDTEAFF. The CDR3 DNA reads TGCGCCAGCAGCCCGGGCGGGGTGGACACTGAAGCTTTCTTT.

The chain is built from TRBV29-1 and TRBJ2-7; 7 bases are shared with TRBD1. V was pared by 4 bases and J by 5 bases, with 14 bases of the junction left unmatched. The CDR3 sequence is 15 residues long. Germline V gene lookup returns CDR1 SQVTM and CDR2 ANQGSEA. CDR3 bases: TGCAGCGTTGCCTTGGAATTGAACAGGGGTAACGAGCAGTACTTC. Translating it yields CSVALELNRGNEQYF.

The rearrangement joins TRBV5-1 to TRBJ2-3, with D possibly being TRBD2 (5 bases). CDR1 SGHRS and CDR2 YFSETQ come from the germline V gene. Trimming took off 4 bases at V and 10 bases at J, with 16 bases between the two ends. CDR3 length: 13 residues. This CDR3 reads CASSPGLSPAQYF. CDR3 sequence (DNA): TGCGCCAGCAGCCCCGGACTCTCTCCGGCGCAGTATTTT.

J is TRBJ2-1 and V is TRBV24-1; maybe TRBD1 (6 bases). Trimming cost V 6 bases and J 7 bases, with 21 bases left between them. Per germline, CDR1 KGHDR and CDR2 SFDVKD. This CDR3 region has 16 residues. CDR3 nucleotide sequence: TGTGCCACCAGTAGACCCATGGGGGCAGGGGTGAATGAGCAGTTCTTC. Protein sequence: CATSRPMGAGVNEQFF.

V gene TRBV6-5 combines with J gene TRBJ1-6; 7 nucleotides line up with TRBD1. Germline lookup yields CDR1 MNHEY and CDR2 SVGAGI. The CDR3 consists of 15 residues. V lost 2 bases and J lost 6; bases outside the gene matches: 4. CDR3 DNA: TGTGCCAGCAGTTACAGACAGGGTCTTAATTCACCCCTCCACTTT. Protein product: CASSYRQGLNSPLHF.

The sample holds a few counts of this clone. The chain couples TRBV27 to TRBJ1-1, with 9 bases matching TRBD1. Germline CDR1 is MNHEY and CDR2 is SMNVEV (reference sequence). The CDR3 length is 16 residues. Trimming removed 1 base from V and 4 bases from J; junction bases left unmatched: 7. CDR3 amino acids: CASSLLSGTGFTEAFF. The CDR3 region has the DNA TGTGCCAGCAGTTTATTATCTGGGACAGGGTTCACTGAAGCTTTCTTT.

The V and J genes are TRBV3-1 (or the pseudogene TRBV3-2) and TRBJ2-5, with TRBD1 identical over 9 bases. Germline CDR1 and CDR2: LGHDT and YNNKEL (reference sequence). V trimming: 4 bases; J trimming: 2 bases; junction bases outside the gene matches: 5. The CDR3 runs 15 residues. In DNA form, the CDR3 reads TGTGCCAGCAGCCGCGGTGGACAGGGGCAAGAGACCCAGTACTTC. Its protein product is CASSRGGQGQETQYF.

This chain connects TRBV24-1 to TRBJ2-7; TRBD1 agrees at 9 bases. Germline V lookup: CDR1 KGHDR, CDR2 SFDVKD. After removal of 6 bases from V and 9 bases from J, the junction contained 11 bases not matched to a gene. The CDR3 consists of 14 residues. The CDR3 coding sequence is TGTGCCACCAGTCGGGGACAGGGAATATCGGGGCAGTACTTC. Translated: CATSRGQGISGQYF.

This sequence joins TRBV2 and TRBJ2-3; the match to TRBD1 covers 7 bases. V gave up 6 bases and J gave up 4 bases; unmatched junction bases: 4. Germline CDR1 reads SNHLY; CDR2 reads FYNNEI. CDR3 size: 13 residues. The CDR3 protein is CASRLTGPDTQYF. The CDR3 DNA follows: TGTGCCAGCAGGCTGACAGGGCCAGATACGCAGTATTTT.

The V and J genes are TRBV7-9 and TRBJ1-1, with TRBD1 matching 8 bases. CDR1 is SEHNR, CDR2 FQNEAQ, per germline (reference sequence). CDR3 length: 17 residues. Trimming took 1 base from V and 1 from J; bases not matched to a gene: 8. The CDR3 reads CASSLGAGGSRNTEAFF. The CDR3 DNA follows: TGTGCCAGCAGCTTAGGTGCAGGGGGCAGTCGGAACACTGAAGCTTTCTTT. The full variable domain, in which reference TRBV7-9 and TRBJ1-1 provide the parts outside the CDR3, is DTGVSQNPRHKITKRGQNVTFRCDPISEHNRLYWYRQTLGQGPEFLTYFQNEAQLEKSRLLSDRFSAERPKGSFSTLEIQRTEQGDSAMYLCASSLGAGGSRNTEAFFGQGTRLTVV.

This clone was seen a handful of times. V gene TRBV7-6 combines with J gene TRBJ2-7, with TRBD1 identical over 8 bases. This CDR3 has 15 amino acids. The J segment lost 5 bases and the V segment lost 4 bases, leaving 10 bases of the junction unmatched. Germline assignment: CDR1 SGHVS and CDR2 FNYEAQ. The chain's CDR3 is CASSSSRGLNDEQYF. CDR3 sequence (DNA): TGTGCCAGCAGCTCCTCCAGGGGGCTGAACGACGAGCAGTACTTC.

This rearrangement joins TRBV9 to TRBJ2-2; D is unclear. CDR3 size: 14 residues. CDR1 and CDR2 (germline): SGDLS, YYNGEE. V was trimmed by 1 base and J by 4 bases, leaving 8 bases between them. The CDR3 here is CASSVQAATGELFF. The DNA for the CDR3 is TGTGCCAGCAGCGTACAGGCTGCCACCGGGGAGCTGTTTTTT.

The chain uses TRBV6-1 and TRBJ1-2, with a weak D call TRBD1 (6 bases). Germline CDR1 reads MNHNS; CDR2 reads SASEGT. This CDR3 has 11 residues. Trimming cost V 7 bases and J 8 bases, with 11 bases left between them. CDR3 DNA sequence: TGTGCCAGCATAGGGGGAAGCGGCTACACCTTC. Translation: CASIGGSGYTF.

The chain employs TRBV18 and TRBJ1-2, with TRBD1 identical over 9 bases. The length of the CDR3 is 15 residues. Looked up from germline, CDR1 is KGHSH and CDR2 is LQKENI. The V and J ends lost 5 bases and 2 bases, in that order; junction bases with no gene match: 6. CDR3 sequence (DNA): TGTGCCAGCTCAGAAAAACAGGGGGCCAACTATGGCTACACCTTC. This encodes CASSEKQGANYGYTF.